These T cell receptor beta chains were read from a single sample in a study of T cell responses to AZD1222 COVID-19 vaccine. Sequencing was performed with immunoSEQ multiplex PCR; in TCRdb, only in-frame clones are kept and a portion is missing. The sample includes some 70,000 clones, 75% to 90% seen only once; the top ten take about 14%. The source material was peripheral blood, sampled 28 days after the second AZD1222 dose. The receptors stem from an adult who received the AZD1222 COVID-19 vaccine. CDR3s include the opening cysteine and the closing phenylalanine or tryptophan. D genes are given only for firm matches. Clone size appears in some rows only: once, few, many, or a class for an expanded clone.

>.|TRBJ2-1|TRBV7-7|.
TGTGCTAGCAGCTTGAACCCGGGAGATGAGCAGTTCTTC
CASSLNPGDEQFF
>.|TRBJ1-6|TRBV6-1|.
TGTGCCAGCAGTGAGAGGTATCAGGGAGGTTCACCCCTCCACTTT
CASSERYQGGSPLHF
>.|TRBJ2-5|TRBV5-6|.
TGTGCCAGCAGCTTGCGGGGCGGAGAGACCCAGTACTTC
CASSLRGGETQYF
>.|TRBJ2-5|TRBV3-1/TRBV3-2|once
TGTGCCAGCAGCCATGGTGGTTCGGTGACTGAGACCCAGTACTTC
CASSHGGSVTETQYF
>.|TRBJ1-1|TRBV10-3|.
TGTGCCATCAAGGAGCGGGAAGGGTTGGACACTGAAGCTTTCTTT
CAIKEREGLDTEAFF
>.|TRBJ1-3|TRBV6-5|.
TGTGCCAGTACAGTACTTGGAAACACCATATATTTT
CASTVLGNTIYF
>.|TRBJ2-7|TRBV9|.
TGTGCCAGCAGCGTAGGGCAGGTATCTTGGGAGCAGTACTTC
CASSVGQVSWEQYF
>.|TRBJ2-2|TRBV30|.
TGTGCCTGGAGTCCAACGACACAATACACCGGGGAGCTGTTTTTT
CAWSPTTQYTGELFF
>TRBD2|TRBJ2-3|TRBV18|once
TGTGCCAGCTCACCACCTAGCGGGTTTGTCTCTAGCACAGATACGCAGTATTTT
CASSPPSGFVSSTDTQYF
>.|TRBJ1-1|TRBV5-4|.
TGTGCCAGCAGCCACAAGACGAGCCCGGATGCTTTCTTT
CASSHKTSPDAFF
>TRBD2|TRBJ2-7|TRBV30|.
TGTGCCTTGGCCCGGACTAGCGGCTCCTACGAGCAGTACTTC
CALARTSGSYEQYF
>TRBD1|TRBJ1-1|TRBV5-6|.
TGTGCCAGCAGCTTGGTCGGGACAGCGAACACTGAAGCTTTCTTT
CASSLVGTANTEAFF
>.|TRBJ1-1|TRBV2|.
TGTGCCAGCAGTGAAAGGGTGAACACTGAAGCTTTCTTT
CASSERVNTEAFF
>.|TRBJ1-2|TRBV5-5|.
TGTGCCAGCAGCTTCCTAGGCGTAGATGGCTACACCTTC
CASSFLGVDGYTF
>.|TRBJ2-7|TRBV28|few
TGTGCCAGCAGTTCAGTCCGTTGGGCAGGGGCCCACGAGCAGTACTTC
CASSSVRWAGAHEQYF
>.|TRBJ2-3|TRBV2|.
TGTGCCAGCAGTGTAAGGGGGACAGATACGCAGTATTTT
CASSVRGTDTQYF
>.|TRBJ2-5|TRBV2|.
TGTGCCAGCAATATCCAAGAGACCCAGTACTTC
CASNIQETQYF
>.|TRBJ2-1|TRBV27|.
TGTGCCAGCAGTTTGGGCTACGACAATGAGCAGTTCTTC
CASSLGYDNEQFF
>TRBD1|TRBJ1-1|TRBV19|.
TGTGCCAGTAATACCGGGACAGGGCACACTGAAGCTTTCTTT
CASNTGTGHTEAFF
>TRBD1|TRBJ1-2|TRBV7-2|few
TGTGCCAGCAGCCCCGGACAGGGGGCAAGGGGCTACACCTTC
CASSPGQGARGYTF
>.|TRBJ2-5|TRBV7-2|.
TGTGCCAGCAGCTTCAGGACAGAGCGGGAGACCCAGTACTTC
CASSFRTERETQYF
>.|TRBJ1-2|TRBV7-3|.
TGTGCCAGCAGCTTAGGGGGAAGTAATAACTATGGCTACACCTTC
CASSLGGSNNYGYTF
>TRBD2|TRBJ2-1|TRBV28|.
TGTGCCAGCGCCAAGCGGGGGCCAGCCTCTGAGCAGTTCTTC
CASAKRGPASEQFF
>.|TRBJ2-7|TRBV2|.
TGTGCCAGCTCTCTACAGGTTGGGCAGTACTTC
CASSLQVGQYF
>.|TRBJ2-7|TRBV7-2|.
TGTGCCACCGCGAAAGGCGGCGTGACCTACGAGCAGTACTTC
CATAKGGVTYEQYF
>.|TRBJ1-1|TRBV6-1|.
TGTGCCAGCAGTGACGCCGGGGTGGTCGCAGAAGCTTTCTTT
CASSDAGVVAEAFF
>TRBD1|TRBJ1-1|TRBV5-4|once
TGTGCCAGCAGCTTCCGGACAGGGGCCACTGAAGCTTTCTTT
CASSFRTGATEAFF
>.|TRBJ2-7|TRBV6-1|.
TGTGCCAGCAGTGAATCCCTAGGAACGTCCTACGAGCAGTACTTC
CASSESLGTSYEQYF
>.|TRBJ2-1|TRBV6-2/TRBV6-3|.
TGTGCCAGCAGTTACGGGGGGCCCTACAATGAGCAGTTCTTC
CASSYGGPYNEQFF
>TRBD2|TRBJ2-4|TRBV19|few
TGTGCCAGTAATGAGCGGGGGGAAAAAAACATTCAGTACTTC
CASNERGEKNIQYF
>.|TRBJ2-2|TRBV6-1|.
TGTGCCACCGGGTACAGTGACACCGGGGAGCTGTTTTTT
CATGYSDTGELFF
>.|TRBJ2-2|TRBV18|few
TGTGCCAGCTCATTGACAGTGCCCCGCTTAGAGACCGGGGAGCTGTTTTTT
CASSLTVPRLETGELFF
>.|TRBJ1-1|TRBV6-6|.
TGTGCCAGCAGTTACCAGAGAGGAGGGTGGACTGAAGCTTTCTTT
CASSYQRGGWTEAFF
>TRBD2|TRBJ2-3|TRBV13|.
TGTGCCAGCAGCTATAGGGGACTAGCGGGGGCCCTCTCCAGCACAGATACGCAGTATTTT
CASSYRGLAGALSSTDTQYF
>TRBD2|TRBJ2-1|TRBV6-4|.
TGTGCCAGCAGTGCATCCGGGACTAGCGGGGTCAAGCAGTTCTTC
CASSASGTSGVKQFF
>.|TRBJ2-7|TRBV27|.
TGTGCCAGCAGTTACCAGGGAACCTACGAGCAGTACTTC
CASSYQGTYEQYF
>.|TRBJ2-7|TRBV3-1/TRBV3-2|.
TGTGCCAGCAGCCTTTTGGACTACGAGCAGTACTTC
CASSLLDYEQYF
>TRBD1|TRBJ2-2|TRBV19|.
TGTGCCAGTAGTAAGGCCCGGGACAGCGACCTAAACACCGGGGAGCTGTTTTTT
CASSKARDSDLNTGELFF
>.|TRBJ1-1|TRBV19|.
TGTGCCAGTAGTATCGGGCAACCCACCGAGTCTTTCTTT
CASSIGQPTESFF
>.|TRBJ1-2|TRBV19|.
TGTGCCAGTAGTTTCGCCCAGACAGGCCTTAACTATGGCTACACCTTC
CASSFAQTGLNYGYTF
>.|TRBJ1-1|TRBV5-1|.
TGCGCCAGCAGCTCGGGGGCGGGGTCGTCTGAAGCTTTCTTT
CASSSGAGSSEAFF
>TRBD1|TRBJ1-6|TRBV30|.
TGTGCCAGAACAACAGGGGCTAATTCACCCCTCCACTTT
CARTTGANSPLHF
>.|TRBJ1-2|TRBV3-1/TRBV3-2|.
TGTGCCAGCAGCACCCCAGGAAGCTTCAGAGGTCAAGGCTACACCTTC
CASSTPGSFRGQGYTF
>.|TRBJ2-5|TRBV10-3|.
TGTGCCATCAGTGGTGGCTACCAACAAGAGACCCAGTACTTC
CAISGGYQQETQYF
>.|TRBJ2-3|TRBV5-5|once
TGTGCCAGCAGCCGGACGGGTTTCACAGATACGCAGTATTTT
CASSRTGFTDTQYF
>.|TRBJ1-4|TRBV30|.
TGTGCCTGGACCGCGGTACAGGGTGTGAATGAAAAACTGTTTTTT
CAWTAVQGVNEKLFF
>.|TRBJ2-6|TRBV4-1|.
TGCGCCAGCAGCCAAGGTCCACGGGGGGCAAGATCGGGGGCCAACGTCCTGACTTTC
CASSQGPRGARSGANVLTF
>.|TRBJ1-3|TRBV4-3|.
TGCGCCAGCAGCCAAGATTCGGGAATCCTGGGAAACACCATATATTTT
CASSQDSGILGNTIYF
>.|TRBJ2-7|TRBV14|few
TGTGCCAGCAGCCGAGGGCGGACCTACGAGCAGTACTTC
CASSRGRTYEQYF
>.|TRBJ1-1|TRBV4-3|.
TGCGCCAGCAGCAAAACCGGGAACCGTCTACAGGGTGTCACTGAAGCTTTCTTT
CASSKTGNRLQGVTEAFF
>.|TRBJ1-5|TRBV6-1|.
TGTGCCAGCAGTGAATTATATGGTTCCGACAATCAGCCCCAGCATTTT
CASSELYGSDNQPQHF
>.|TRBJ2-6|TRBV30|.
TGTGCCTGGAGTACACGGTCCCTCTTGGGGGCCAACGTCCTGACTTTC
CAWSTRSLLGANVLTF
>.|TRBJ1-4|TRBV3-1/TRBV3-2|.
TGTGCCAGCAGCCAAGATCCGAATGAAAAACTGTTTTTT
CASSQDPNEKLFF
>.|TRBJ2-7|TRBV2|.
TGTGCCAGCAGCGCCCCGCTGGACTACGAGCAGTACTTC
CASSAPLDYEQYF
>.|TRBJ2-2|TRBV23-1|.
TGCGCCAGCAGTCAATCGTTGGGGCTCAACGTCACCGGGGAGCTGTTTTTT
CASSQSLGLNVTGELFF